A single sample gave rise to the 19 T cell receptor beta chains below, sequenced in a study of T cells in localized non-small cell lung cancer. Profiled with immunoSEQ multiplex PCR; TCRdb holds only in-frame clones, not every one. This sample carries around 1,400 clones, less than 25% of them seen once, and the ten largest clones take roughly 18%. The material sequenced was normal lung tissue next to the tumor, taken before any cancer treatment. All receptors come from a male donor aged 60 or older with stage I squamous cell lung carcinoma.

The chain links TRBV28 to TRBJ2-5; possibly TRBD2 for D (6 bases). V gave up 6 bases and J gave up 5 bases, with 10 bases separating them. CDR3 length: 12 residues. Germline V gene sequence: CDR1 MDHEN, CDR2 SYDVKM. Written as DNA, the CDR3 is TGTGCCAGCAGCGATGGAGGGGAGACCCAGTACTTC. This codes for CASSDGGETQYF.

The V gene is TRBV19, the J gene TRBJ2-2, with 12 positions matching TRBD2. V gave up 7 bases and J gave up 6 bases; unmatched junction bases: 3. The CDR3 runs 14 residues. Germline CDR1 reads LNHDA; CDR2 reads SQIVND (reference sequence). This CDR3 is CASILAGGSGELFF. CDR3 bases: TGTGCCAGTATCCTAGCGGGAGGGTCCGGGGAGCTGTTTTTT.

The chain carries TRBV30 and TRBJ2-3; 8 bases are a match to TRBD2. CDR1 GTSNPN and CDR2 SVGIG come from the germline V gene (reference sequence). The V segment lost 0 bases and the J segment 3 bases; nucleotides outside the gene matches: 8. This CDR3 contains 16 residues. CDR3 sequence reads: CAWSVSSGRETDTQYF. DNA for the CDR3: TGTGCCTGGAGTGTGTCCAGCGGGAGAGAGACAGATACGCAGTATTTT.

The CDR3 loop is CALGRENTEAFF. In DNA form, the CDR3 reads TGTGCCCTCGGTAGGGAGAACACTGAAGCTTTCTTT. The chain links TRBV30 to TRBJ1-1; D not certain. Germline V gene lookup returns CDR1 GTSNPN and CDR2 SVGIG (reference sequence). This CDR3 is built from 12 residues. V gave up 8 bases and J gave up 1 base, with 11 bases separating them.

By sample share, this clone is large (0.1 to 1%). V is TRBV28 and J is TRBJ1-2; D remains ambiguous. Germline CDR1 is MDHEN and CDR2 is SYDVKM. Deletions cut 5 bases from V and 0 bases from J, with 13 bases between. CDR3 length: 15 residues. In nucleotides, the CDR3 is TGTGCCAGCAGTATCCTGGTAAATCCTAACTATGGCTACACCTTC. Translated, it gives CASSILVNPNYGYTF.

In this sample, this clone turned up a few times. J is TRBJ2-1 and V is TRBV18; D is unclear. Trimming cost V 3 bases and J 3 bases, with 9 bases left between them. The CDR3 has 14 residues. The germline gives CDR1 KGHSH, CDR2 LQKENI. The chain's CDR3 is CASSPTQIYNEQFF. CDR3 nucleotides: TGTGCCAGCTCACCTACACAGATCTACAATGAGCAGTTCTTC.

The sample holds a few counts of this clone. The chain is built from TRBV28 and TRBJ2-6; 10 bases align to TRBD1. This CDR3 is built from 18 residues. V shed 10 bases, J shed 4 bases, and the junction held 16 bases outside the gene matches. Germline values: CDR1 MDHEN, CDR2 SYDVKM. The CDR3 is CATDDLDRGLAGANVLTF. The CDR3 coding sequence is TGTGCCACAGACGACCTCGACAGGGGGCTGGCAGGGGCCAACGTCCTGACTTTC.

CDR3 sequence (DNA): TGTGCCTGGAGTCTACTAGCGAGAAGCACAGATACGCAGTATTTT. This sequence encodes CAWSLLARSTDTQYF. This chain connects TRBV30 to TRBJ2-3, with 7 bases that match TRBD2. CDR1 and CDR2 from the germline V gene are GTSNPN and SVGIG (reference sequence). Trimming removed 2 bases from V and 0 bases from J; junction bases left unmatched: 5. This CDR3 has 15 amino acids.

The CDR3 here is CASSSGQGGNTEAFF. CDR3 in DNA: TGTGCCAGCAGCTCTGGACAGGGAGGAAACACTGAAGCTTTCTTT. This sequence joins TRBV9 and TRBJ1-1, with 8 bases that match TRBD1. This CDR3 has 15 residues. Germline trimming cut 4 bases from V and 2 bases from J; bases unmatched to any gene: 7. Germline CDR1 reads SGDLS; CDR2 reads YYNGEE.

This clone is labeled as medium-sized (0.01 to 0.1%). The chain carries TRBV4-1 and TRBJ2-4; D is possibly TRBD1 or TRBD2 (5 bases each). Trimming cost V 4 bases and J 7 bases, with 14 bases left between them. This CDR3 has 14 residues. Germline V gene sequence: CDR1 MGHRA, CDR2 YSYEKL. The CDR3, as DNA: TGCGCCAGCAGCCTCTTTCAGGGAGAGAACATTCAGTACTTC. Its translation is CASSLFQGENIQYF.

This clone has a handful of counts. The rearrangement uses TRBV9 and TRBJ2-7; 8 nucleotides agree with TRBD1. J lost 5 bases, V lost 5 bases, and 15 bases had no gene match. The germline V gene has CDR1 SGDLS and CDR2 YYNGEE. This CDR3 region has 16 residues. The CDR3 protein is CASSEGRQGAHHEQYV. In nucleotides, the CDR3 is TGTGCCAGCAGTGAAGGTCGTCAGGGGGCACATCACGAGCAGTACGTC.

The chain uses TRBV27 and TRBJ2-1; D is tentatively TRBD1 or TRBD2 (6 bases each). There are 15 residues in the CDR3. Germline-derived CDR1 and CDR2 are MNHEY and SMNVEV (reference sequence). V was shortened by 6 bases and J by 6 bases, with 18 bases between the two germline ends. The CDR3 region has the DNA TGTGCCAGCAGCCGACAAGGGGGGAGCTTCAATGAGCAGTTCTTC. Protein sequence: CASSRQGGSFNEQFF.

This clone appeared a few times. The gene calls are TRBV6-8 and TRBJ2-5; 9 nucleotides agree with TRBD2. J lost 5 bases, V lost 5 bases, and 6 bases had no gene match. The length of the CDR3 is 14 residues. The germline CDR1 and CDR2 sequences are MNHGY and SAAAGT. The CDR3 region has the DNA TGTGCCAGCAGTCTTAGCGGGAGTGGGGAGACCCAGTACTTC. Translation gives CASSLSGSGETQYF.

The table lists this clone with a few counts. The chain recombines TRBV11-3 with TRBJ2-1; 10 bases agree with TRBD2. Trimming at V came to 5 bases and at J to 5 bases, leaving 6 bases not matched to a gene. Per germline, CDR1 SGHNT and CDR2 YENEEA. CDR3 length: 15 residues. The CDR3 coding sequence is TGTGCCAGCAGCGCCGGGACTAGCGCCCACAATGAGCAGTTCTTC. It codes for CASSAGTSAHNEQFF.

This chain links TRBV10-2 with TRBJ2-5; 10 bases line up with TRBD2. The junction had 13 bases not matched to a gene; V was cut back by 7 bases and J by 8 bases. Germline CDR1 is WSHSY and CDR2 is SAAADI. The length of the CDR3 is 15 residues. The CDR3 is CASKRASGGMRTQYF. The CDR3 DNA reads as TGCGCCAGCAAAAGGGCTAGCGGGGGTATGAGAACCCAGTACTTC.

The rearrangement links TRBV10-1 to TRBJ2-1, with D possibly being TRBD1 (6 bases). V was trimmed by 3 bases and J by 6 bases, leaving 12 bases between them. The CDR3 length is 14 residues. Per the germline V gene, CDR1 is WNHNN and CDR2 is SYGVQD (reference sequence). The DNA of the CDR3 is TGCGCCAGCAGTGATGGTGGGACAATCAATGAGCAGTTCTTC. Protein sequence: CASSDGGTINEQFF.

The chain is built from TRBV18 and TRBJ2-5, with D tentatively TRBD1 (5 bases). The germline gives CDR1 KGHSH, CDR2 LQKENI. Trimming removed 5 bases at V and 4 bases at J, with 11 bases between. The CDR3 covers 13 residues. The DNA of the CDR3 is TGTGCCAGCTCAATCAGGGTAGGAGAGACCCAGTACTTC. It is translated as CASSIRVGETQYF.

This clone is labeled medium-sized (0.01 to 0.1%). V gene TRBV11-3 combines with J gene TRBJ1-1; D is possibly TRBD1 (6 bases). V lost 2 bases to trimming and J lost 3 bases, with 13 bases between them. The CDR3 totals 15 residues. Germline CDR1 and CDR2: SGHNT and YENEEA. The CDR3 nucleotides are TGTGCCAGCAGCTTAACGGGGGACACGTACACTGAAGCTTTCTTT. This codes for CASSLTGDTYTEAFF.

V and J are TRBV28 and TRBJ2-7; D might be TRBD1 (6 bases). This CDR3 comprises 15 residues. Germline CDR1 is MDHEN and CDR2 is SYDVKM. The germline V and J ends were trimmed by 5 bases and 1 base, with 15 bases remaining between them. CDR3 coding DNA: TGTGCCAGCAGTACACGTTCGACAGGATCCTACGAGCAGTACGTC. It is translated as CASSTRSTGSYEQYV.